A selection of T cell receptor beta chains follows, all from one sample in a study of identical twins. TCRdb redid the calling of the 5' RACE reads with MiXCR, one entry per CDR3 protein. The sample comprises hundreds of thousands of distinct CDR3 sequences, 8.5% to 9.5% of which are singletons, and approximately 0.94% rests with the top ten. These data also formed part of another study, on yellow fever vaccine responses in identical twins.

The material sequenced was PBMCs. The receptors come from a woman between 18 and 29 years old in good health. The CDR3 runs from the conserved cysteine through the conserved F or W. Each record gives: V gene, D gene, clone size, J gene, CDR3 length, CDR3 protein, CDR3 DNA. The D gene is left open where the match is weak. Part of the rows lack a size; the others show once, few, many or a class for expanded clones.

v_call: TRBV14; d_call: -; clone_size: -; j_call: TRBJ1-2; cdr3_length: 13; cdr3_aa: CASSQARASGYTF; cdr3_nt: TGTGCCAGCAGCCAAGCTCGGGCGAGCGGCTACACCTTC
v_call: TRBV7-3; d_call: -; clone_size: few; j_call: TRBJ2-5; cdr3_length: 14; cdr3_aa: CASSVNGGQETQYF; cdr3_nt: TGTGCCAGCAGCGTTAACGGGGGACAAGAGACCCAGTACTTC
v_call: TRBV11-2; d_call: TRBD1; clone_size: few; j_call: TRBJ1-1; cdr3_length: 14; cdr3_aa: CASSYPKGQGRSFF; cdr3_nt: TGTGCCAGCAGCTACCCTAAGGGACAGGGTCGGTCTTTCTTT
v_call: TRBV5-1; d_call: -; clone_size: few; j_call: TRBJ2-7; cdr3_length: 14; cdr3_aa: CASSLGTGLREQYF; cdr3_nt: TGCGCCAGCAGCTTGGGTACAGGGTTGCGTGAGCAGTACTTC
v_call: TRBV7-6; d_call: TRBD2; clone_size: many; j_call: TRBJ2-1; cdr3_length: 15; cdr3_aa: CASSLVAGPYNEQFF; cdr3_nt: TGTGCCAGCAGCTTAGTAGCGGGGCCCTACAATGAGCAGTTCTTC
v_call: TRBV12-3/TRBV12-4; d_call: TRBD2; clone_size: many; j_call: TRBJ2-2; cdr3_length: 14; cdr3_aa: CAGRIAGDTGELFF; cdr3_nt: TGTGCCGGCAGGATAGCGGGAGACACCGGGGAGCTGTTTTTT
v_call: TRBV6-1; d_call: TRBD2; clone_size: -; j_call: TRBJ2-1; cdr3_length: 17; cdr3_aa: CASSEFPGTSSYNEQFF; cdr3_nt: TGTGCCAGCAGTGAATTCCCTGGGACTAGCTCCTACAATGAGCAGTTCTTC
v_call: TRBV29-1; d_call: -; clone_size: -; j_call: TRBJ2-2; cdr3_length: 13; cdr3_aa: CSVGQKNTGELFF; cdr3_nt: TGCAGCGTTGGACAAAAGAACACCGGGGAGCTGTTTTTT
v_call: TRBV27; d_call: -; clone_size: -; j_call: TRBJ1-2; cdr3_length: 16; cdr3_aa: CASSLGTSTGAGGYTF; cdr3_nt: TGTGCCAGCAGTTTAGGAACGAGTACGGGAGCCGGTGGCTACACCTTC
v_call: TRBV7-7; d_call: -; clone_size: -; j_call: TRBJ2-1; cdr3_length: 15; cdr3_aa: CASSLNRVSHNEQFF; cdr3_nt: TGTGCTAGCAGCTTAAACAGGGTTTCCCACAATGAGCAGTTCTTC
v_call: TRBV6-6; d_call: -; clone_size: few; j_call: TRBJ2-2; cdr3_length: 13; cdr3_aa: CASSYSELGELFF; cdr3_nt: TGTGCCAGCAGTTACTCGGAGCTCGGGGAGCTGTTTTTT
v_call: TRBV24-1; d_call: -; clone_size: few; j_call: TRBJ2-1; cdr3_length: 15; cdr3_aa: CATSVRGRLNNEQFF; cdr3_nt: TGTGCCACCAGTGTCCGGGGGCGCCTCAACAATGAGCAGTTCTTC
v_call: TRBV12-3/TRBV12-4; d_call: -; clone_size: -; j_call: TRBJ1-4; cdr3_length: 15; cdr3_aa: CASSFLGGQGEKLFF; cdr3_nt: TGTGCCAGCAGTTTTCTGGGGGGCCAGGGAGAAAAACTGTTTTTT
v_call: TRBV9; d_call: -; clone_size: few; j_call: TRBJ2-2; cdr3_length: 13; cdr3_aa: CASRPQEAGELFF; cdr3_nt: TGTGCCAGCAGACCCCAGGAGGCCGGGGAGCTGTTTTTT
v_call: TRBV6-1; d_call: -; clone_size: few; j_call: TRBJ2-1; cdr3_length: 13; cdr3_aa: CASSDGDFSEQFF; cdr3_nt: TGTGCCAGCAGTGATGGGGACTTTTCTGAGCAGTTCTTC
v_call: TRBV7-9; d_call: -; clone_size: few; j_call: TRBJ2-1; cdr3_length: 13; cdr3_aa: CASSLIGLNEQFF; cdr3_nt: TGTGCCAGCAGCTTAATCGGACTCAATGAGCAGTTCTTC
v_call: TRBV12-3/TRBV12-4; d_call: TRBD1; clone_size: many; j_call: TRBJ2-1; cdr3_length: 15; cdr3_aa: CASRDRVSLMTEQFF; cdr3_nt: TGTGCCAGCAGAGACAGGGTGAGTCTGATGACAGAGCAGTTCTTC
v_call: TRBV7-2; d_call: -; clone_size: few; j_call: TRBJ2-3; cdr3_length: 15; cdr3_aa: CASSLVAGLADTQYF; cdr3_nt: TGTGCCAGCAGCTTAGTTGCAGGGCTGGCAGATACGCAGTATTTT
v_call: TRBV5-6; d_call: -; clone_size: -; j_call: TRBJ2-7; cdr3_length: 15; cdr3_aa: CASSFFRGETYEQYF; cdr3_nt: TGTGCCAGCAGCTTCTTCAGGGGAGAAACCTACGAGCAGTACTTC
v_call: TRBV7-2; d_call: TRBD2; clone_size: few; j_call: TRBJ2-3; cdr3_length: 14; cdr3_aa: CASSPLAGGRTQYF; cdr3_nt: TGTGCCAGCAGCCCTCTAGCGGGGGGGCGCACGCAGTATTTT
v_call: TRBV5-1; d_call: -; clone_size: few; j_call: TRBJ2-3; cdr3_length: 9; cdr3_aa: CARPATQYF; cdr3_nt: TGCGCCAGGCCGGCTACGCAGTATTTT
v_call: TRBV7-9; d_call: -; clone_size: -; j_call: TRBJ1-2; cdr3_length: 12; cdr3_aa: CASSLSWDGYTF; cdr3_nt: TGTGCCAGCAGCTTATCTTGGGACGGCTACACCTTC
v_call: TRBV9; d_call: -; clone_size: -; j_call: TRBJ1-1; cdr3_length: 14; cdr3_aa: CASSSQAGGTEAFF; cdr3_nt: TGTGCCAGCAGCTCCCAAGCAGGAGGTACTGAAGCTTTCTTT
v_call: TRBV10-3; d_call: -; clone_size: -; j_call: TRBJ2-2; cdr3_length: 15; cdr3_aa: CAISDLAPNTGELFF; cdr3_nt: TGTGCCATCAGTGACCTAGCCCCGAACACCGGGGAGCTGTTTTTT
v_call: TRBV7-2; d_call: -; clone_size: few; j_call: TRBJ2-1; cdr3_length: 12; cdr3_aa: CASSLGVFEQFF; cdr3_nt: TGTGCCAGCAGCTTAGGGGTATTTGAGCAGTTCTTC
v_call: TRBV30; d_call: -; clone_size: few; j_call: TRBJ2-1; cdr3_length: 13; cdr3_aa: CAWSAQVYNEQFF; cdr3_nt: TGTGCCTGGAGCGCCCAAGTGTACAATGAGCAGTTCTTC
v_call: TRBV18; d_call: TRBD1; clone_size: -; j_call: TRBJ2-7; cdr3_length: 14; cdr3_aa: CASSRRTGGNEQYF; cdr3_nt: TGTGCCAGCTCACGCAGGACAGGGGGCAACGAGCAGTACTTC
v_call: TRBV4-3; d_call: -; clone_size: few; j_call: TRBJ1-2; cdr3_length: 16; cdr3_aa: CASSQDISARERGYTF; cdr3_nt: TGCGCCAGCAGCCAAGATATATCAGCAAGGGAGAGGGGCTACACCTTC
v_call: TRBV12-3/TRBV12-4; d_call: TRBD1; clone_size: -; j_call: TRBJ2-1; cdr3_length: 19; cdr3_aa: CASSLKLAKWDRGYNEQFF; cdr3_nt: TGTGCCAGCAGTTTAAAGCTTGCGAAATGGGACAGGGGTTACAATGAGCAGTTCTTC
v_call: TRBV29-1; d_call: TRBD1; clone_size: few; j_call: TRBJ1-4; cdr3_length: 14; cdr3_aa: CSAATGTANEKLFF; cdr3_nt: TGCAGCGCGGCAACCGGGACAGCTAATGAAAAACTGTTTTTT
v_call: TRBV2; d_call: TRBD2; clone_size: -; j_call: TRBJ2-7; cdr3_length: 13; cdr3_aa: CASVREGAYEQYF; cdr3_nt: TGTGCCAGCGTGCGGGAGGGCGCCTACGAGCAGTACTTC
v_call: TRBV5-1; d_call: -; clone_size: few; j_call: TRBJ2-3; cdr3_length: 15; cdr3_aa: CASSLLGGRLDTQYF; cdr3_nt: TGCGCCAGCAGCTTGTTGGGGGGCCGGTTGGATACGCAGTATTTT
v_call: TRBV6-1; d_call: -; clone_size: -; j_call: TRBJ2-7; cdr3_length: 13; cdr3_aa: CASSRTANYEQYF; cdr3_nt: TGTGCCAGCAGTAGGACAGCAAACTACGAGCAGTACTTC
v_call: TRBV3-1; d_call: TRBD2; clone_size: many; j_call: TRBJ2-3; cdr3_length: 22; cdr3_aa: CASSQDPGGLAGGPLSTDTQYF; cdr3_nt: TGTGCCAGCAGCCAAGATCCTGGGGGACTAGCGGGGGGGCCCCTAAGCACAGATACGCAGTATTTT